Listed below are T cell receptor beta chains from one sample, sequenced in a study of glioma-infiltrating T cells. TCRdb recomputed calls from the multiplex PCR reads with MiXCR, one row per CDR3 protein. The sample has about 380,000 distinct CDR3 sequences; 41% are singletons. The sequencing sample was made of glioma tissue, nonneoplastic brain tissue, or PBMCs (not recorded which). The receptor set was obtained from a human donor with low-grade glioma or glioblastoma, undergoing nonglioma brain surgery, or in good health (not recorded which). Each CDR3 is given with its conserved first and last residue. A D gene is named only where the DNA matches it firmly. Size is omitted from some rows. Given values are once, few, many or a class for expanded clones.

cdr3_length: 11; clone_size: NA; j_call: TRBJ1-2; v_call: TRBV7-9; d_call: NA; cdr3_aa: CASSRGSGYTF; cdr3_nt: TGTGCCAGCAGCCGGGGCTCCGGCTACACCTTC
cdr3_length: 15; clone_size: NA; j_call: TRBJ2-3; v_call: TRBV6-2/TRBV6-3; d_call: TRBD1; cdr3_aa: CASGTPGQGASVQYF; cdr3_nt: TGTGCCAGCGGAACACCGGGACAGGGGGCCTCTGTGCAGTATTTT
cdr3_length: 13; clone_size: NA; j_call: TRBJ1-1; v_call: TRBV7-9; d_call: NA; cdr3_aa: CASSLGSGFEAFF; cdr3_nt: TGTGCCAGCAGCTTAGGATCAGGCTTCGAAGCTTTCTTT
cdr3_length: 19; clone_size: many; j_call: TRBJ2-7; v_call: TRBV20-1; d_call: TRBD2; cdr3_aa: CSARPEPGLAGVVSYEQYF; cdr3_nt: TGCAGTGCTAGACCCGAACCGGGACTAGCGGGAGTTGTGTCCTACGAGCAGTACTTC
cdr3_length: 14; clone_size: many; j_call: TRBJ2-5; v_call: TRBV6-2/TRBV6-3; d_call: TRBD2; cdr3_aa: CASSWTSEQETQYF; cdr3_nt: TGTGCCAGCAGTTGGACTAGCGAACAAGAGACCCAGTACTTC
cdr3_length: 12; clone_size: few; j_call: TRBJ2-7; v_call: TRBV2; d_call: NA; cdr3_aa: CVPGGREYEQYF; cdr3_nt: TGTGTCCCGGGCGGCCGGGAATACGAGCAGTACTTC
cdr3_length: 15; clone_size: NA; j_call: TRBJ2-4; v_call: TRBV20-1; d_call: NA; cdr3_aa: CSAHDGVGRGNIQYF; cdr3_nt: TGCAGTGCTCACGATGGGGTAGGGCGAGGAAACATTCAGTACTTC
cdr3_length: 12; clone_size: few; j_call: TRBJ2-7; v_call: TRBV6-2/TRBV6-3; d_call: NA; cdr3_aa: CASSQGPAEQYF; cdr3_nt: TGTGCCAGCAGCCAGGGTCCTGCTGAGCAGTACTTC
cdr3_length: 14; clone_size: few; j_call: TRBJ2-7; v_call: TRBV20-1; d_call: TRBD2; cdr3_aa: CSAMGTSEYYEQYF; cdr3_nt: TGCAGTGCAATGGGAACTAGCGAGTACTACGAGCAGTACTTC
cdr3_length: 17; clone_size: NA; j_call: TRBJ2-1; v_call: TRBV4-1; d_call: TRBD2; cdr3_aa: CASSQPTRGEGYNEQFF; cdr3_nt: TGCGCTAGCAGCCAACCTACGAGAGGGGAGGGGTACAATGAGCAGTTCTTC
cdr3_length: 15; clone_size: few; j_call: TRBJ2-3; v_call: TRBV19; d_call: NA; cdr3_aa: CASSTGGVVTDTQYF; cdr3_nt: TGTGCCAGTAGTACCGGCGGAGTGGTCACAGATACGCAGTATTTT
cdr3_length: 15; clone_size: NA; j_call: TRBJ2-1; v_call: TRBV5-1; d_call: NA; cdr3_aa: CASSLSIIVYNEQFF; cdr3_nt: TGCGCCAGCAGCTTGTCGATTATTGTGTACAATGAGCAGTTCTTC
cdr3_length: 13; clone_size: many; j_call: TRBJ1-2; v_call: TRBV2; d_call: NA; cdr3_aa: CASSEQANYGYTF; cdr3_nt: TGTGCCAGCAGTGAACAGGCTAACTATGGCTACACCTTC
cdr3_length: 14; clone_size: many; j_call: TRBJ2-7; v_call: TRBV6-2/TRBV6-3; d_call: NA; cdr3_aa: CASSRGALGGKQYF; cdr3_nt: TGTGCCAGCAGCCGCGGAGCCCTTGGGGGGAAGCAGTACTTC
cdr3_length: 17; clone_size: NA; j_call: TRBJ2-1; v_call: TRBV11-3; d_call: NA; cdr3_aa: CASSSPDGKSSYNEQFF; cdr3_nt: TGTGCCAGCAGCTCTCCGGACGGTAAGAGCTCCTACAATGAGCAGTTCTTC
cdr3_length: 19; clone_size: few; j_call: TRBJ2-5; v_call: TRBV6-2/TRBV6-3; d_call: NA; cdr3_aa: CASSYLRQVRGKSEETQYF; cdr3_nt: TGTGCCAGCAGTTACCTTAGACAGGTTCGGGGAAAAAGCGAGGAGACCCAGTACTTC
cdr3_length: 15; clone_size: many; j_call: TRBJ2-7; v_call: TRBV27; d_call: NA; cdr3_aa: CASSLGVAGNYEQYF; cdr3_nt: TGTGCCAGCAGTTTAGGAGTCGCGGGAAACTACGAGCAGTACTTC
cdr3_length: 13; clone_size: NA; j_call: TRBJ2-7; v_call: TRBV7-4; d_call: TRBD2; cdr3_aa: CASSCGSGYEQYF; cdr3_nt: TGTGCCAGCAGCTGCGGGAGCGGGTACGAGCAGTACTTC
cdr3_length: 15; clone_size: NA; j_call: TRBJ2-5; v_call: TRBV4-1; d_call: NA; cdr3_aa: CASSQVTSIQETQYF; cdr3_nt: TGCGCCAGCAGCCAAGTCACTAGCATCCAAGAGACCCAGTACTTC
cdr3_length: 15; clone_size: NA; j_call: TRBJ1-5; v_call: TRBV19; d_call: NA; cdr3_aa: CASSIVGGSTQPQHF; cdr3_nt: TGTGCCAGTAGTATCGTCGGGGGCTCCACCCAGCCCCAGCATTTT
cdr3_length: 14; clone_size: NA; j_call: TRBJ1-6; v_call: TRBV28; d_call: TRBD1; cdr3_aa: CASSPDRIGSPLHF; cdr3_nt: TGTGCCAGCAGTCCGGACAGGATCGGATCACCCCTCCACTTT
cdr3_length: 16; clone_size: NA; j_call: TRBJ1-1; v_call: TRBV4-1; d_call: NA; cdr3_aa: CASSIYEEPVDTEAFF; cdr3_nt: TGCGCCAGCAGTATTTATGAGGAACCAGTGGACACTGAAGCTTTCTTT